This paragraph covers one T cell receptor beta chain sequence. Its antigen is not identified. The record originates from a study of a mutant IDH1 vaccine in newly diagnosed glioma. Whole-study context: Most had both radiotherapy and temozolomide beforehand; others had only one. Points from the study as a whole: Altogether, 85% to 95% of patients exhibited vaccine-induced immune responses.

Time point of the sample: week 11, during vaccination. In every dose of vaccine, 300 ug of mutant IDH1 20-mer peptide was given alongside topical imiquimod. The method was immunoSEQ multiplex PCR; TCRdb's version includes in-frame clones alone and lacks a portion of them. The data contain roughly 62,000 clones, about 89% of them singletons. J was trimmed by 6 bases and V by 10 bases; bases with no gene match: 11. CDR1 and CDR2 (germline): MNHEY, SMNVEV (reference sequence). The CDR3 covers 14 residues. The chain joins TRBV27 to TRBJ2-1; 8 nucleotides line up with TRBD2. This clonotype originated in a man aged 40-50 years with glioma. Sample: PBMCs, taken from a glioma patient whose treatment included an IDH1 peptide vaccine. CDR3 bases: TGTGCCACCCTGGCCGGACTAGCTTCCAATGAGCAGTTCTTC. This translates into CATLAGLASNEQFF.